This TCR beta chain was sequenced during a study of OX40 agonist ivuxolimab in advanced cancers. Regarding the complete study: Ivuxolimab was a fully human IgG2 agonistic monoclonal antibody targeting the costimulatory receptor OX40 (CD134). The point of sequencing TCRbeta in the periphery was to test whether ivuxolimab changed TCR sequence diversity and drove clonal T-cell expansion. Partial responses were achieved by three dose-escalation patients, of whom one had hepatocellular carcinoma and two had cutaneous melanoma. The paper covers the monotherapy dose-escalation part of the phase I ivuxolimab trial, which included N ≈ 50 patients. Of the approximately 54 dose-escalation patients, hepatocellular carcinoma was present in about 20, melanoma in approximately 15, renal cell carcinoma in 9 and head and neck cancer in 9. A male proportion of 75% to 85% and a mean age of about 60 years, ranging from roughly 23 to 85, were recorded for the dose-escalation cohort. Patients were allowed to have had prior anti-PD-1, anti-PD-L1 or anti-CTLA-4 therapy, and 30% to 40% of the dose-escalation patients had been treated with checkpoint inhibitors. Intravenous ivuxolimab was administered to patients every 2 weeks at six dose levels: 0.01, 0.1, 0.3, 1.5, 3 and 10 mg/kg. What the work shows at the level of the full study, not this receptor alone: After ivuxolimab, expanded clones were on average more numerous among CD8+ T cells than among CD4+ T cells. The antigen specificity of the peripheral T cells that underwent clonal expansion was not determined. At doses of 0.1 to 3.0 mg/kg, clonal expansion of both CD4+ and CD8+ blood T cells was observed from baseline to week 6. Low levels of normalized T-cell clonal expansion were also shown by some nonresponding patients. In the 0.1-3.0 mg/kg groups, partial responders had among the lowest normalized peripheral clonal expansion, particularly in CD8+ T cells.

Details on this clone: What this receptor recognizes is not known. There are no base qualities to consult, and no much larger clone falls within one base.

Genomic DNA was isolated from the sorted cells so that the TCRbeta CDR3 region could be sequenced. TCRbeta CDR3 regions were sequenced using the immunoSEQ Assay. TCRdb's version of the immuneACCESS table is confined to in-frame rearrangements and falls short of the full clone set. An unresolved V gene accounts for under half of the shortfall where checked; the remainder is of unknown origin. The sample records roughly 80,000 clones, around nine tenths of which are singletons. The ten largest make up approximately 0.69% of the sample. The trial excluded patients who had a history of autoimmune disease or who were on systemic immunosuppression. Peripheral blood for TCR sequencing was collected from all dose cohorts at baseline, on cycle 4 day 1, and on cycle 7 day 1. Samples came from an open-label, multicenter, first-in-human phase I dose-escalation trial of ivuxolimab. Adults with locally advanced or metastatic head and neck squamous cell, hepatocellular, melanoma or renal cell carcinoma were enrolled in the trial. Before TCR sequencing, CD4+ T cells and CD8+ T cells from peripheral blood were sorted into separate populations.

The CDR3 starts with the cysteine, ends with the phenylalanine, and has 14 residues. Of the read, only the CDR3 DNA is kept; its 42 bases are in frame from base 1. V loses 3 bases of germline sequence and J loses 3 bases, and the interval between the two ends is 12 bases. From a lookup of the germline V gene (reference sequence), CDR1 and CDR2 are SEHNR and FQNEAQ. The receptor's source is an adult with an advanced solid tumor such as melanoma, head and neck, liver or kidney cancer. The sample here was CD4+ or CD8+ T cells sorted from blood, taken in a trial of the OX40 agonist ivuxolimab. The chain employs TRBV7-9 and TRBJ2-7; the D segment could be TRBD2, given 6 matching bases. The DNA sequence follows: TGTGCCAGCAGCTTTGCGGGAAGAAACTACGAGCAGTACTTC. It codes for CASSFAGRNYEQYF.